Each of the 2 T cell receptor beta chains below was sequenced from the same sample in a study of post-analysis software for immune sequencing data. Study-level findings and limits: Four or five TRBV segments were more frequent in patients than controls; TRBV5-6, TRBV5-1 and TRBV20-1 belonged to this group.

The TCR beta cDNA libraries contained unique molecular identifiers. TCRdb processed the PCR reads anew with MiXCR; each CDR3 protein has one entry. This table holds fewer than 850,000 distinct CDR3 sequences, around 46% found once. Their antigens are not known. The sequenced material came from blood. The receptors were sampled from a girl between 10 and 17 years old with multiple sclerosis.

The rearrangement joins TRBV7-9 to TRBJ2-7, with 8 nucleotides matching TRBD1. Germline assignment: CDR1 SEHNR and CDR2 FQNEAQ (reference sequence). This CDR3 has 16 residues. The ends lost 1 base at V and 3 bases at J; junction bases unmatched: 8. The CDR3 DNA is TGTGCCAGCAGCTTAGGGACAGGGAGGATGCGCTACGAGCAGTACTTC. Translating gives CASSLGTGRMRYEQYF.

This clonotype was found once. The chain couples TRBV12-3 or TRBV12-4 to TRBJ2-5; TRBD2 is a possible D gene (6 bases). CDR3 length: 14 residues. Trimming took 4 bases from V and 3 from J, leaving 12 bases between them. The CDR3 nucleotides are TGTGCCAGCAGTTCCCTGGGACTTAAAGAGACCCAGTACTTC. Encoded protein: CASSSLGLKETQYF.